This T cell receptor beta chain was recorded in a study of blood T cell repertoires in COVID-19. Overall study: Acute-phase and convalescent COVID-19 samples originated in the United States, Italy and Spain. In each case, the material was cDNA or gDNA derived from T cells, B-cell-depleted T cells, or PBMCs.

What the recovered Cohort 3 donors had was two negative PCRs, clearance, or symptom resolution. In the source study's methods: Amplified reference gene primers provided the basis for estimating nucleated cell counts. The protocol was immunoSEQ multiplex PCR, while the TCRdb copy is restricted to in-frame clones and leaves out a portion. That table supplies the V and J calls and clone size; D and trimming were determined from the DNA. The top ten hold under 9.5% of the sample, which has some 530,000 clones, more than 85% seen once. This CDR3 has 15 residues. The V end lost 4 bases, the J end lost 2 bases, and 9 bases lay between the germline ends. The germline CDR1 and CDR2 sequences are SNHLY and FYNNEI.

This chain links TRBV2 with TRBJ1-6; weak D call: TRBD1 (6 bases). The sample consisted of PBMCs or T cells enriched from blood (not recorded which). The TCR sequence derives from a woman aged 60-75 years who had recovered from COVID-19. CDR3 sequence reads: CASSVDRTYNSPLHF. As DNA, the CDR3 is TGTGCCAGCAGTGTCGACAGGACCTATAATTCACCCCTCCACTTT.